This TCR beta chain was observed in a study of lymphopenia after photon versus proton radiotherapy. The table came from immunoSEQ multiplex PCR; TCRdb's copy has only in-frame clones and leaves some out. The sample holds roughly 17,000 clones, around 80% seen once. Between the trimmed V and J ends, which lost 4 bases and 0 bases, there was a span of 9 bases. The CDR3 is 14 residues long. CDR1 LNHDA and CDR2 SQIVND come from the germline V gene (reference sequence). Study conclusions and caveats: After the lymphocyte nadir, photon-treated repertoires showed oligoclonal expansion, especially of CD8+ Temra cells.

Remarks on this clone: Its target is unknown.

The sequenced sample was peripheral blood, obtained from a patient treated with proton-based radiotherapy. The rearrangement uses TRBV19 and TRBJ1-1; maybe TRBD1 (5 bases). The TCR was taken from a man aged 70 or older with pancreatic cancer. The CDR3 loop reads CASSTQGLNTEAFF. The CDR3 DNA follows: TGTGCCAGTAGTACGCAGGGACTGAACACTGAAGCTTTCTTT.